This TCR beta chain came from a study of cytomegalovirus exposure and HLA in healthy donors. PCR was performed using 60 Vbeta and 13 Jbeta primers. TCRdb keeps only in-frame clones here, not all; method: immunoSEQ multiplex PCR. Of roughly 130,000 clones detected, over 60% appear once; the ten largest clones hold 2.5% to 3%. General study findings and limits: Prediction of most subjects' HLA-A and HLA-B alleles by TCR beta sequences was reportedly accurate. Being productive about 90% or about 30% of the time was typical of most TCR beta V segments in an earlier analysis.

V lost 6 bases to trimming and J lost 4 bases; unmatched junction nucleotides: 6. Germline CDR1 is MNHNS and CDR2 is SASEGT. The CDR3 covers 14 residues. There were likely unrecorded immune exposures, though donors were nominally healthy when sampled. This clone showed up just once. Antigen: not known. The sample was PBMCs. This TCR was recovered from a human donor in good health. The rearrangement links TRBV6-1 to TRBJ1-3; 7 positions agree with TRBD1. The CDR3 sequence: CASRQGQMGNTIYF. The CDR3 bases are TGTGCCAGCAGACAGGGACAGATGGGAAACACCATATATTTT.